This T cell receptor (beta chain) was sequenced for a study of Ad26.COV2.S vaccination and SARS-CoV-2 variants. Study-wide context: Enrolled in COV1001, the donor was in the Ad26.COV2.S trial arm, which received the vaccine. Ad26.COV2.S given intramuscularly, once or twice 56 days apart. Findings of the study overall: Reportedly, spike-specific CD8+ and CD4+ T cell responses achieved substantial breadth once vaccination had taken place.

CDR1 MNHEY and CDR2 SVGAGI come from the germline V gene. CDR3 size: 15 residues. The J segment lost 4 bases and the V segment lost 7 bases, leaving 10 bases of the junction unmatched. About this clone: Its specificity is not known.

Indicated treatment: around 19 received Ad26.COV2.S at low or high dose, single or two shots; roughly five received placebo; per-sample allocation not given. After the first vaccine or placebo injection, samples were drawn on day 63. An adult aged 18-55 years in Boston served as the donor. Using immunoSEQ multiplex PCR, the repertoire was profiled, and TCRdb retains in-frame clones only, with some absent. There are about 370,000 clones in the sample; approximately 86% occur only once, and 3.5% lies in the top ten. Sequencing was performed on peripheral blood, taken in a trial of Ad26.COV2.S vaccine versus placebo. The TCR sequence derives from a person between 18 and 60 years old who received the Ad26.COV2.S COVID-19 vaccine or a placebo. J is TRBJ1-2 and V is TRBV6-5; 9 nucleotides match TRBD1. The DNA of the CDR3 is TGTGCCAGCACCAGGGACAGGGTGGGAGGCTATGGCTACACCTTC. Its protein product is CASTRDRVGGYGYTF.